The source of this T cell receptor (beta chain) is a study of cytotoxic CD8 clonotypes in ibrutinib-treated CLL. Background on the study: The sample average was 255,043 productive templates and tens of thousands of productive rearrangements.

Repertoires were generated with immunoSEQ multiplex PCR, while TCRdb's copy carries only in-frame clones and drops some. The sample has 200,000 or so clones; approximately 79% are singletons. Study-level findings and limits: On treatment, the uncommon public clonotypes contracted or remained stable. T-cell clonality at baseline went above that of age-matched healthy donors and rose and fell with circulating CD8+ T-cell counts. Clonality went up at the time of ibrutinib response, stayed stable in sustained remission, and later dropped back toward its baseline level at progression.

The CDR3 totals 14 residues. V was pared by 8 bases and J by 1 base, with 13 bases between. Germline CDR1 LNHNV, CDR2 YYDKDF (reference sequence). Of note for this clone: Its matching antigen is unknown.

The sequence derives from a human donor with chronic lymphocytic leukemia. V gene TRBV15 combines with J gene TRBJ2-3; a weak D match, TRBD2 (7 bases). The sample consisted of PBMCs, taken after 12 months of ibrutinib treatment. In DNA, the CDR3 is TGTGCCACCGCCCGCGGGGGCCGCACAGATACGCAGTATTTT. It specifies CATARGGRTDTQYF.